This is a list of T cell receptor beta chains from one sample in a study of T cells after yellow fever vaccination. TCRdb re-called the 5' RACE reads through MiXCR, storing one row per CDR3 protein. Counted here are hundreds of thousands of distinct CDR3 sequences, about 19% occurring once; the ten biggest clones make up roughly 19%. The sequenced sample was PBMCs, obtained before the yellow fever booster vaccination. The receptors shown here come from a young man who received the YFV17D yellow fever vaccine. The CDR3 runs from the conserved cysteine through the conserved F or W. Fields, in order: clone size, V gene, J gene, D gene, CDR3 DNA, CDR3 protein. The D gene is left open where the match is weak. For some rows the clone size is stated as once, few or many, or as a class when expanded; others skip it.

-	TRBV7-9	TRBJ2-2	TRBD1	TGTGCCAGCACCCTTCTTATCTCAGGACAGGGTGCCGGGGAGCTGTTTTTT	CASTLLISGQGAGELFF
-	TRBV27	TRBJ2-1	TRBD2	TGTGCCAGCAGTTTGTGGACTAGCGGTGAAAAGTACAATGAGCAGTTCTTC	CASSLWTSGEKYNEQFF
many	TRBV7-8	TRBJ1-2	-	TGTGCCAGCAGCTTAGCCGCGGGGCCGGCGGGGGGCTACACCTTC	CASSLAAGPAGGYTF
-	TRBV6-2/TRBV6-3	TRBJ1-2	-	TGTGCCAGCACCAACCGGGCCTACTCCTATGGCTACACCTTC	CASTNRAYSYGYTF
-	TRBV6-2/TRBV6-3	TRBJ1-5	-	TGTGCCAGCAGTTACCCAGGGCTTAATCAGCCCCAGCATTTT	CASSYPGLNQPQHF
-	TRBV12-3/TRBV12-4	TRBJ2-1	-	TGTGCCAGCAGTTTTTGGGTTGAGCAGTTCTTC	CASSFWVEQFF
once	TRBV7-2	TRBJ1-2	TRBD1	TGTGCCAGCAGCTTTTATCAGGGGGCTACGGGCGGCTACACCTTC	CASSFYQGATGGYTF
-	TRBV20-1	TRBJ1-4	-	TGCAGTGCCAGTAACCCTGGGCCTGAAAAACTGTTTTTT	CSASNPGPEKLFF
many	TRBV3-1	TRBJ2-1	-	TGTGCCAGCAGCCAAAACTTGGGGGACCGTTGGTTCTTC	CASSQNLGDRWFF
few	TRBV10-3	TRBJ2-1	-	TGTGCCATCAGCGCCGTGTCCTACAATGAGCAGTTCTTC	CAISAVSYNEQFF
few	TRBV5-1	TRBJ1-1	-	TGCGCCAGCAGCTCTAACTGGGGAATGAACACTGAAGCTTTCTTT	CASSSNWGMNTEAFF
-	TRBV25-1	TRBJ1-2	-	TGTGCCAGCACTGGCTACACCTTC	CASTGYTF
few	TRBV6-1	TRBJ1-2	TRBD1	TGTGCCAGCAGTGAACCGGGACAGGCAAACTATGGCTACACCTTC	CASSEPGQANYGYTF
-	TRBV20-1	TRBJ1-2	TRBD1	TGCAGTGCTTGGGAACAGGGGATGGGCTATGGCTACACCTTC	CSAWEQGMGYGYTF
-	TRBV9	TRBJ2-2	-	TGTGCCAGCAGCCTGGGACATGCGCACTTCACCGGGGAGCTGTTTTTT	CASSLGHAHFTGELFF
many	TRBV11-3	TRBJ2-1	TRBD2	TGTGCCAGCAGCTTAACTAGCGGGGCCTACAATGAGCAGTTCTTC	CASSLTSGAYNEQFF